A single sample is the source of the 5 T cell receptor beta chains below, sequenced in a study of beta chain features in type 1 diabetes. All of the isolated RNA was reverse transcribed, so expressed TCRB transcripts were sequenced. This table comes from immunoSEQ multiplex PCR, and its TCRdb copy is limited to in-frame clones, with some not included. Among a few hundred thousand clones listed, 10% to 15% were seen once. The sample taken for sequencing was naive CD4+ T cells from blood. The receptors were gathered from a young man in good health.

In this sample, this clone turned up a few times. The rearrangement uses TRBV9 and TRBJ2-1; 11 positions match TRBD2. With 3 bases clipped from V and 9 bases from J, the junction kept 11 bases outside the gene matches. Germline V CDR1 and CDR2: SGDLS, YYNGEE. This CDR3 contains 16 residues. The CDR3 nucleotides are TGTGCCAGCAGCGCCACGGCGAGACTAGCGGGAAGTGAGCAGTTCTTC. Protein: CASSATARLAGSEQFF.

This clone has just a few counts. The rearrangement links TRBV28 to TRBJ2-7; unclear D gene. Germline V gene sequence: CDR1 MDHEN, CDR2 SYDVKM. The germline V and J ends were trimmed by 5 bases and 2 bases, with 7 bases remaining between them. This CDR3 has 12 amino acids. The CDR3 loop reads CASSLNPYEQYF. As DNA, the CDR3 is TGTGCCAGCAGTCTAAACCCCTACGAGCAGTACTTC.

This chain uses TRBV14 with TRBJ2-5; D unclear. In germline, CDR1 is SGHDN, CDR2 FVKESK. Trimming took off 6 bases at V and 3 bases at J, with 8 bases between the two ends. The CDR3 consists of 12 residues. This chain's CDR3 is CASSKFKETQYF. The CDR3 DNA reads TGTGCCAGCAGTAAATTTAAAGAGACCCAGTACTTC.

This clone was picked up a small number of times. The rearrangement links TRBV9 to TRBJ2-7; 13 nucleotides align to TRBD2. V gave up 3 bases and J gave up 5 bases; unmatched junction bases: 5. Germline lookup yields CDR1 SGDLS and CDR2 YYNGEE. This CDR3 region has 15 residues. DNA of the CDR3: TGTGCCAGCAGCGAGGGACTAGCGGGAATCCACGAGCAGTACTTC. Translated, it gives CASSEGLAGIHEQYF.

This clone showed up just a few times. The chain combines TRBV4-2 with TRBJ2-1; 10 bases are shared with TRBD1. V lost 0 bases to trimming and J lost 5 bases; unmatched junction nucleotides: 1. The CDR3 is 15 residues long. Per germline, CDR1 LGHNA and CDR2 YNFKEQ. For the CDR3, the DNA is TGTGCCAGCAGCCAAGAGGGACAGGGGAACAATGAGCAGTTCTTC. Amino acids: CASSQEGQGNNEQFF.